The 30 T cell receptor beta chains reported below all come from one sample, sequenced in a study of T cell responses to AZD1222 COVID-19 vaccine. Data came from immunoSEQ multiplex PCR; TCRdb stores just in-frame clones and leaves some out. The table includes more than 100,000 clones, 70% to 90% detected once. The starting material was peripheral blood, obtained on day 0 of AZD1222 vaccination. The receptors originated from an adult in good health.

Only a few counts were recorded for this clone. The chain uses TRBV7-2 and TRBJ2-2, with D perhaps matching TRBD2 (7 bases). Germline CDR1 reads SGHTA; CDR2 reads FQGNSA. The ends were cut back, 5 bases at V and 13 bases at J, with 20 bases in the middle. The CDR3 contains 14 residues. The CDR3 protein is CASSGGGSTLGLFF. The CDR3 DNA is TGTGCCAGCAGCGGGGGGGGCTCCACCCTGGGGCTGTTTTTT.

V usage is TRBV6-5 and J usage is TRBJ2-3, with TRBD2 matching 8 bases. J was trimmed by 4 bases and V by 6 bases; bases with no gene match: 6. The CDR3 consists of 14 residues. Germline loops: CDR1 MNHEY, CDR2 SVGAGI. CDR3 sequence (DNA): TGTGCCAGCAGGGGGGCGGGGGGATCAGATACGCAGTATTTT. Translating gives CASRGAGGSDTQYF.

The J gene is TRBJ1-5, the V gene TRBV7-2; maybe TRBD1 (5 bases). Germline V gives CDR1 SGHTA, CDR2 FQGNSA. The CDR3 loop spans 13 amino acids. V gave up 6 bases and J gave up 3 bases, with 9 bases separating them. The CDR3 nucleotides are TGTGCCAGCAGTCAGGGACTCAATCAGCCCCAGCATTTT. This encodes CASSQGLNQPQHF.

The chain carries TRBV10-3 and TRBJ2-5, with 7 nucleotides matching TRBD1. Germline-derived CDR1 and CDR2 are ENHRY and SYGVKD. V lost 8 bases, J lost 2 bases, and 5 bases stayed unmatched. The CDR3 totals 13 residues. The CDR3 protein is CAIHGTEQETQYF. In DNA form, the CDR3 reads TGTGCCATCCACGGGACAGAGCAAGAGACCCAGTACTTC.

The chain links TRBV7-6 to TRBJ2-2; 8 bases align to TRBD2. The CDR3 runs 16 residues. With V trimmed by 5 bases and J by 3 bases, 8 bases remained unmatched. Germline V CDR1 and CDR2: SGHVS, FNYEAQ. The CDR3, as DNA: TGTGCCAGCAGCAACCCCCCGGGACTAGACACCGGGGAGCTGTTTTTT. The encoded protein is CASSNPPGLDTGELFF.

The chain couples TRBV7-3 to TRBJ1-1, with unresolved D. CDR3 length equals 14 residues. Germline assignment: CDR1 SGHTA and CDR2 FQGTGA. V lost 2 bases and J 2 bases, leaving 9 bases between the germline ends. The DNA for the CDR3 is TGTGCCAGCAGCTTATTCGCCGGAAACACTGAAGCTTTCTTT. Translated: CASSLFAGNTEAFF.

The chain joins TRBV21-1 to TRBJ1-1; the D call in the table, TRBD1, was not verified against the DNA. TRBV21-1 is a listed pseudogene. The CDR3 totals 17 residues. Here the CDR3 DNA reads TGTGCCAGCAGCAACGAATTGAGTTGTGACAGGAACACTGAAGCTTTCTTT. Residues: CASSNELSCDRNTEAFF.

The J gene is TRBJ1-6, the V gene TRBV4-3; 7 bases line up with TRBD1. V dropped 2 bases and J dropped 14; count of bases not matched to a gene: 12. CDR1 and CDR2 (germline): LGHNA, YSLEER. The CDR3 covers 15 residues. The CDR3 reads CASSQMTGSQSTLHF. For the CDR3, the DNA is TGCGCCAGCAGCCAAATGACAGGGTCTCAATCCACCCTCCACTTT.

This chain joins TRBV5-5 and TRBJ2-2; 7 bases match TRBD1. The V gene end was trimmed by 0 bases and the J gene end by 5 bases; junction bases not matched to a gene: 4. CDR1 and CDR2 (germline): SGHKS, YYEKEE (reference sequence). The CDR3 covers 15 residues. CDR3 loop: CASSLEQGKTGELFF. As DNA, the CDR3 is TGTGCCAGCAGCTTGGAACAGGGGAAGACCGGGGAGCTGTTTTTT.

V usage is TRBV7-2 and J usage is TRBJ2-7; D may match TRBD1 or TRBD2 (5 bases each). The CDR3 has 13 amino acids. Germline CDR1 is SGHTA and CDR2 is FQGNSA. Trimming removed 6 bases from V and 5 bases from J, with 14 bases in between. CDR3: CASRSAGTNEQYF. The CDR3 DNA follows: TGTGCCAGCAGATCTGCCGGGACGAACGAGCAGTACTTC.

A single count supports this clone. The CDR3 spells CASSSQIVGQETQYF. In DNA form, the CDR3 reads TGTGCCAGCAGTTCCCAGATAGTGGGGCAAGAGACCCAGTACTTC. The chain employs TRBV27 and TRBJ2-5, with D hard to call. The CDR3 length is 15 residues. The V end lost 4 bases, the J end lost 2 bases, and 14 bases lay between the germline ends. Germline V lookup: CDR1 MNHEY, CDR2 SMNVEV (reference sequence).

This chain uses TRBV2 with TRBJ1-1; 7 positions agree with TRBD1. The trim removed 10 bases at V and 4 bases at J, leaving 12 bases unmatched. Per germline, CDR1 SNHLY and CDR2 FYNNEI. The CDR3 totals 14 residues. The CDR3 DNA is TGTGCCACTTTACAGGGGTTGGGTGGCACTGAAGCTTTCTTT. This translates into CATLQGLGGTEAFF.

This clone has just one count. V and J are TRBV7-9 and TRBJ2-5; D call uncertain. The germline gives CDR1 SEHNR, CDR2 FQNEAQ (reference sequence). V was trimmed by 3 bases and J by 1 base, leaving 12 bases between them. This CDR3 has 15 residues. CDR3 region: CASSLGWAGQETQYF. The CDR3 coding sequence is TGTGCCAGCAGCTTGGGGTGGGCAGGCCAAGAGACCCAGTACTTC.

This clone was picked up one time. The V gene is TRBV28, the J gene TRBJ2-1, with 13 positions matching TRBD2. CDR1 is MDHEN and CDR2 is SYDVKM in the germline V gene. The CDR3 extends over 15 amino acids. With V trimmed by 4 bases and J by 9 bases, 6 bases remained unmatched. CDR3 sequence: CASSSGTSGAIEQFF. The CDR3 nucleotides read TGTGCCAGCAGTTCCGGGACTAGCGGGGCAATTGAGCAGTTCTTC.

The V call is TRBV10-3, the J call TRBJ1-1; D may be TRBD1 (6 bases). In germline, CDR1 is ENHRY, CDR2 SYGVKD. The CDR3 totals 13 residues. Trimming took off 4 bases at V and 4 bases at J, with 10 bases between the two ends. The CDR3 DNA reads as TGTGCCATCAGTGGGAAAGGGGGCACTGAAGCTTTCTTT. Amino acids: CAISGKGGTEAFF.

V and J are TRBV12-3 or TRBV12-4 and TRBJ2-2; no definite D call. Trimming stripped 7 bases from V and 1 base from J, with 1 base between. CDR3 length equals 11 residues. The CDR3 nucleotides are TGTGCCAGCAAGAACACCGGGGAGCTGTTTTTT. Encoded protein: CASKNTGELFF.

This chain joins TRBV10-3 and TRBJ1-1; 7 nucleotides line up with TRBD1. Per the germline V gene, CDR1 is ENHRY and CDR2 is SYGVKD. V lost 0 bases, J lost 2 bases, and 12 bases stayed unmatched. There are 18 residues in the CDR3. CDR3 residues: CAISESRSAGGVNTEAFF. DNA of the CDR3: TGTGCCATCAGTGAGTCGAGATCGGCAGGGGGGGTTAACACTGAAGCTTTCTTT.

The genes are TRBV3-1 (or the pseudogene TRBV3-2) and TRBJ1-1, with D possibly being TRBD1 (5 bases). In germline, CDR1 is LGHDT, CDR2 YNNKEL (reference sequence). There are 16 residues in the CDR3. Trimming stripped 0 bases from V and 0 bases from J, with 11 bases between. CDR3 nucleotide sequence: TGTGCCAGCAGCCAAGAAGGGGCACGAATGAACACTGAAGCTTTCTTT. It yields the protein CASSQEGARMNTEAFF.

The sample holds a few counts of this clone. The chain uses TRBV7-8 and TRBJ1-4, with a possible D match to TRBD1 (5 bases). V dropped 3 bases and J dropped 3 bases, with 14 bases sitting between them. CDR1 is SGHVS and CDR2 is FQNEAQ in the germline V gene. This CDR3 contains 16 residues. The CDR3 sequence: CASSFRDPNPNEKLFF. The CDR3 DNA sequence: TGTGCCAGCAGCTTTCGGGACCCAAACCCTAATGAAAAACTGTTTTTT.

The chain recombines TRBV4-3 with TRBJ2-1, with 11 bases that match TRBD2. This CDR3 has 17 amino acids. Losses at the gene ends were 0 bases for V and 9 bases for J; bases not matched to a gene: 10. CDR1 LGHNA and CDR2 YSLEER come from the germline V gene. The CDR3, as DNA: TGCGCCAGCAGCCAAGATGGGGCTAGCGGGGGGCGCGGTGAGCAGTTCTTC. Its protein product is CASSQDGASGGRGEQFF.

The chain couples TRBV5-8 to TRBJ1-4, with TRBD1 matching 9 bases. From germline, CDR1 is SGHTS and CDR2 YDEGEE. With V trimmed by 4 bases and J by 5 bases, 6 bases remained unmatched. The CDR3 spans 15 residues. The CDR3 reads CASSPGQGMNEKLFF. As DNA, the CDR3 is TGTGCCAGCAGCCCAGGACAGGGGATGAATGAAAAACTGTTTTTT.

The rearrangement links TRBV2 to TRBJ1-5; 7 bases map to TRBD1. V shed 5 bases and J 6 bases; nucleotides not matched to a gene: 4. The CDR3 extends over 13 amino acids. Germline loops: CDR1 SNHLY, CDR2 FYNNEI. In DNA, the CDR3 is TGTGCCAGCAGTCTGAGGGGGCTTCAGCCCCAGCATTTT. It codes for CASSLRGLQPQHF.

This chain joins TRBV15 and TRBJ1-5; TRBD1 matches at 7 bases. With V trimmed by 3 bases and J by 5 bases, 7 bases remained unmatched. Germline CDR1 is LNHNV and CDR2 is YYDKDF (reference sequence). CDR3 length: 15 amino acids. The CDR3 coding sequence is TGTGCCACCAGCAGGACGACAGGGAGGGATCAGCCCCAGCATTTT. Its translation is CATSRTTGRDQPQHF.

The gene calls are TRBV6-1 and TRBJ2-3, with 9 bases lining up with TRBD1. Germline V CDR1 and CDR2: MNHNS, SASEGT. The ends lost 3 bases at V and 3 bases at J; junction bases unmatched: 4. There are 15 residues in the CDR3. The CDR3 is CASSEDRGGTDTQYF. The CDR3 coding sequence is TGTGCCAGCAGTGAGGACAGGGGAGGGACAGATACGCAGTATTTT.

The V call is TRBV19, the J call TRBJ1-1, with 8 bases lining up with TRBD1. This CDR3 region has 15 residues. Germline CDR1 LNHDA, CDR2 SQIVND (reference sequence). V trimming: 4 bases; J trimming: 1 base; junction bases outside the gene matches: 5. This chain's CDR3 is CASSTWDRWNTEAFF. In DNA, the CDR3 is TGTGCCAGTAGTACTTGGGACAGGTGGAACACTGAAGCTTTCTTT.

The chain links TRBV5-1 to TRBJ1-1, with a tentative D call TRBD1 (5 bases). CDR1 and CDR2 (germline): SGHRS, YFSETQ. The CDR3 runs to 14 residues. V lost 2 bases, J lost 6 bases, and 14 bases lay in between. In nucleotides, the CDR3 is TGCGCCAGCAGCTTCGCCGTGGGGGGGGCTGAAGCTTTCTTT. As protein: CASSFAVGGAEAFF.

This clone was observed a few times. The gene calls are TRBV29-1 and TRBJ1-1; no clear D. CDR3 length equals 13 residues. V was clipped by 5 bases and J by 1 base, with 11 bases between them. Germline values: CDR1 SQVTM, CDR2 ANQGSEA. The CDR3 loop reads CSVTPPANTEAFF. DNA of the CDR3: TGCAGCGTTACCCCCCCAGCGAACACTGAAGCTTTCTTT.

This clone was seen a single time. The V gene is TRBV5-5, the J gene TRBJ1-6; D is undetermined. Germline V gives CDR1 SGHKS, CDR2 YYEKEE (reference sequence). The CDR3 is made up of 15 amino acids. V shed 3 bases and J shed 5 bases, with 12 bases lying between them. The CDR3, as DNA: TGTGCCAGCAGCTGGTTGGACGGTAATAATTCACCCCTCCACTTT. It specifies CASSWLDGNNSPLHF.

V is TRBV18 and J is TRBJ1-2, with 7 bases that match TRBD1. CDR1 KGHSH and CDR2 LQKENI come from the germline V gene. V shed 6 bases, J shed 3 bases, and the junction held 4 bases outside the gene matches. CDR3 size: 13 residues. The CDR3 region has the DNA TGTGCCAGCTCGGGGACAGATCACTATGGCTACACCTTC. It encodes CASSGTDHYGYTF.

This clone was detected only a few times. The rearrangement links TRBV27 to TRBJ1-2, with 8 bases that match TRBD1. Germline loops: CDR1 MNHEY, CDR2 SMNVEV (reference sequence). This CDR3 spans 13 amino acids. V lost 7 bases to trimming and J lost 7 bases; unmatched junction nucleotides: 8. In nucleotides, the CDR3 is TGTGCCAGCACAAGGGCAGGGGGCGTTGGCTACACCTTC. Encoded protein: CASTRAGGVGYTF.